These 32 T cell receptor beta chains share one sample of origin, sequenced in a study of T cells in localized non-small cell lung cancer. Measured with immunoSEQ multiplex PCR; TCRdb has only the in-frame clones, and not every one. The data contain 7,500 to 9,000 clones, around 87% of them singletons. The sequencing here drew on peripheral blood, taken before any cancer treatment. These receptors were taken from a male donor aged 60 or over with stage III lung adenocarcinoma.

The chain uses TRBV6-5 and TRBJ1-1; 7 bases agree with TRBD1. CDR1 and CDR2 (germline): MNHEY, SVGAGI. V shed 2 bases and J 2 bases; nucleotides not matched to a gene: 5. The CDR3 is 15 amino acids. The DNA for the CDR3 is TGTGCCAGCAGTTACGCCTACAGGGGAAACACTGAAGCTTTCTTT. It encodes CASSYAYRGNTEAFF.

The chain combines TRBV29-1 with TRBJ1-1; 7 bases are shared with TRBD1. The CDR3 runs to 14 residues. The trim removed 7 bases at V and 0 bases at J, leaving 8 bases unmatched. From germline, CDR1 is SQVTM and CDR2 ANQGSEA. In nucleotides, the CDR3 is TGCAGCGGTGACAGGGCCCCCATGAACACTGAAGCTTTCTTT. As protein: CSGDRAPMNTEAFF.

The rearrangement joins TRBV7-3 to TRBJ2-1, with TRBD1 matching 8 bases. Germline V gives CDR1 SGHTA, CDR2 FQGTGA. J lost 5 bases, V lost 5 bases, and 11 bases had no gene match. This CDR3 region has 16 residues. The CDR3 DNA sequence: TGTGCCAGCAGCAAGGGGAGGACAGGGATAAACAATGAGCAGTTCTTC. Its translation is CASSKGRTGINNEQFF. The whole variable domain, remainder taken from reference TRBV7-3 and TRBJ2-1, is GAGVSQTPSNKVTEKGKYVELRCDPISGHTALYWYRQSLGQGPEFLIYFQGTGAADDSGLPNDRFFAVRPEGSVSTLKIQRTERGDSAVYLCASSKGRTGINNEQFFGPGTRLTVL.

The chain combines TRBV30 with TRBJ2-2, with a tentative D call TRBD2 (6 bases). Germline CDR1 GTSNPN, CDR2 SVGIG (reference sequence). This CDR3 is built from 15 residues. V was cut by 3 bases and J by 6 bases, with 17 bases left in between. The chain's CDR3 is CAWRGARGVSGELFF. For the CDR3, the DNA is TGTGCCTGGAGGGGTGCCCGCGGGGTCTCCGGGGAGCTGTTTTTT.

A note on this clone: One junction end disagrees with the germline gene, perhaps due to a read error. The V gene is TRBV4-2, the J gene TRBJ2-3, with a tentative D call TRBD2 (5 bases). Looked up from germline, CDR1 is LGHNA and CDR2 is YNFKEQ. This CDR3 comprises 13 residues. The CDR3 spells CASNQFGADTQYF. CDR3 DNA sequence: TGTGCCAGCAACCAATTCGGGGCAGATACGCAGTATTTT.

The chain combines TRBV7-8 with TRBJ1-2; 7 bases map to TRBD1. CDR1 SGHVS and CDR2 FQNEAQ come from the germline V gene. The length of the CDR3 is 14 residues. Losses at the gene ends were 5 bases for V and 4 bases for J; bases not matched to a gene: 7. This CDR3 is CASSPGPGGYGYTF. In DNA, the CDR3 is TGTGCCAGCAGCCCTGGCCCAGGGGGCTATGGCTACACCTTC. Drawing the rest from reference TRBV7-8 and TRBJ1-2, the complete variable domain is GAGVSQSPRYKVAKRGQDVALRCDPISGHVSLFWYQQALGQGPEFLTYFQNEAQLDKSGLPSDRFFAERPEGSVSTLKIQRTQQEDSAVYLCASSPGPGGYGYTFGSGTRLTVV.

This clone was detected once. The rearrangement links TRBV11-2 to TRBJ2-1; D is unresolved. V dropped 3 bases and J dropped 6 bases, with 9 bases sitting between them. The CDR3 loop spans 13 amino acids. Germline values: CDR1 SGHAT, CDR2 FQNNGV. CDR3 DNA sequence: TGTGCCAGCAGCTTTCCAGTGGGCAATGAGCAGTTCTTC. Translation: CASSFPVGNEQFF.

The V gene is TRBV29-1, the J gene TRBJ1-3; no firm D call. Trimming removed 4 bases from V and 0 bases from J, with 10 bases in between. Germline assignment: CDR1 SQVTM and CDR2 ANQGSEA. The CDR3 runs to 14 residues. CDR3 DNA sequence: TGCAGCGTTGGAGCAGCTACCTCTGGAAACACCATATATTTT. It encodes CSVGAATSGNTIYF.

CDR3 loop: CAISDTDQQGGEPQHF. CDR3 in DNA: TGTGCCATCAGTGACACGGATCAGCAGGGGGGGGAGCCCCAGCATTTT. V and J are TRBV10-3 and TRBJ1-5; 7 bases are a match to TRBD1. V was clipped by 3 bases and J by 8 bases; unmatched bases: 13. The germline gives CDR1 ENHRY, CDR2 SYGVKD. The CDR3 spans 16 residues.

The gene calls are TRBV12-2 and TRBJ2-1; TRBD2 is taken as the D call from the table, unchecked against the DNA. TRBV12-2 counts as a pseudogene. The CDR3 spans 13 residues. DNA of the CDR3: TGTGCAAGTCGGAAGACTTGCAACCATGAGCAGTTCTTC. Translated: CASRKTCNHEQFF.

By share, this clone counts as medium-sized. This chain connects TRBV11-3 to TRBJ1-3, with D possibly being TRBD1 (5 bases). Germline V gene sequence: CDR1 SGHNT, CDR2 YENEEA. The CDR3 runs 15 residues. The germline V and J ends were trimmed by 6 bases and 1 base, with 13 bases remaining between them. CDR3 region: CASSSRDESGNTIYF. The CDR3 nucleotides are TGTGCCAGCAGTTCTCGGGACGAATCTGGAAACACCATATATTTT.

This chain joins TRBV6-9 and TRBJ2-3; D remains ambiguous. The germline CDR1 and CDR2 sequences are MNHGY and SVAAGI. The CDR3 length is 15 residues. The V end lost 0 bases, the J end lost 0 bases, and 7 bases lay between the germline ends. For the CDR3, the DNA is TGTGCCAGCAGTTATTCTGCTAGAAGCACAGATACGCAGTATTTT. It codes for CASSYSARSTDTQYF.

The chain is built from TRBV5-8 and TRBJ2-5, with 8 nucleotides matching TRBD2. The CDR3 is 14 residues long. Germline CDR1 is SGHTS and CDR2 is YDEGEE. Trimming at V came to 4 bases and at J to 5 bases, leaving 7 bases not matched to a gene. The CDR3 region is CASSGGTSGETQYF. As DNA, the CDR3 is TGTGCCAGCAGCGGGGGGACTAGTGGCGAGACCCAGTACTTC.

This chain connects TRBV5-6 to TRBJ1-1, with D possibly being TRBD1 (5 bases). Germline V gives CDR1 SGHDT, CDR2 YYEEEE. The CDR3 is 13 amino acids. Trimming cost V 4 bases and J 1 base, with 8 bases left between them. The CDR3: CASSVQGNTEAFF. The CDR3 bases are TGTGCCAGCAGCGTGCAGGGGAACACTGAAGCTTTCTTT. Combining the CDR3 with reference TRBV5-6 and TRBJ1-1 gives the whole variable domain DAGVTQSPTHLIKTRGQQVTLRCSPKSGHDTVSWYQQALGQGPQFIFQYYEEEERQRGNFPDRFSGHQFPNYSSELNVNALLLGDSALYLCASSVQGNTEAFFGQGTRLTVV.

The rearrangement joins TRBV7-2 to TRBJ2-1; TRBD1 matches at 7 bases. V was clipped by 5 bases and J by 5 bases; unmatched bases: 15. The CDR3 has 17 residues. Germline CDR1 reads SGHTA; CDR2 reads FQGNSA. In DNA, the CDR3 is TGTGCCAGCAGCCCGGGACAGCAACCGTTCGGCGACAATGAGCAGTTCTTC. Its translation: CASSPGQQPFGDNEQFF.

The chain recombines TRBV27 with TRBJ1-5; weak D call: TRBD1 (5 bases). The germline V gene has CDR1 MNHEY and CDR2 SMNVEV (reference sequence). V was pared by 5 bases and J by 3 bases, with 14 bases between. This CDR3 region has 15 residues. The CDR3 DNA is TGTGCCAGCAGTCCCGCTTCAGGGTCCAATCAGCCCCAGCATTTT. Translated: CASSPASGSNQPQHF.

The gene calls are TRBV6-5 and TRBJ2-7, with D hard to call. CDR1 and CDR2 (germline): MNHEY, SVGAGI. There are 13 residues in the CDR3. The V gene lost 4 bases and the J gene lost 0 bases, with 7 bases spanning the gap. CDR3 nucleotide sequence: TGTGCCAGCAGTTTGCGCAGCTCCTACGAGCAGTACTTC. Translating it yields CASSLRSSYEQYF.

The genes are TRBV14 and TRBJ2-6; the match to TRBD1 covers 7 bases. Trimming removed 7 bases from V and 0 bases from J; junction bases left unmatched: 12. This CDR3 contains 18 residues. The V gene's germline CDR1 is SGHDN and CDR2 FVKESK. CDR3 sequence: CASTKQGFPLSGANVLTF. CDR3 DNA sequence: TGTGCCAGCACCAAACAGGGGTTCCCTCTCTCTGGGGCCAACGTCCTGACTTTC.

This clone was detected only once. The rearrangement uses TRBV6-4 and TRBJ1-3; D gene uncertain. CDR3 length equals 13 residues. Looked up from germline, CDR1 is MRHNA and CDR2 is SNTAGT. The V and J ends lost 3 bases and 3 bases respectively, with 6 bases between them. The CDR3 region has the DNA TGTGCCAGCAGTGAGACAATTGGAAACACCATATATTTT. It yields the protein CASSETIGNTIYF.

The chain combines TRBV5-1 with TRBJ2-3; D is ambiguous. V was clipped by 0 bases and J by 3 bases, with 8 bases between them. Germline CDR1 reads SGHRS; CDR2 reads YFSETQ. There are 14 residues in the CDR3. DNA of the CDR3: TGCGCCAGCAGCTTGGCCTGGCTGACAGATACGCAGTATTTT. Its translation is CASSLAWLTDTQYF.

This chain joins TRBV6-6 and TRBJ1-5, with D hard to call. The CDR3 runs to 14 residues. Trimming took 6 bases from V and 9 from J, leaving 18 bases between them. Germline loops: CDR1 MNHNY, CDR2 SVGAGI (reference sequence). CDR3 protein: CASRTGGAGMPQHF. CDR3 bases: TGTGCCAGCAGAACCGGAGGTGCGGGGATGCCCCAGCATTTT.

This rearrangement joins TRBV6-6 to TRBJ2-1; unclear D gene. The CDR3 has 13 amino acids. Germline CDR1 is MNHNY and CDR2 is SVGAGI (reference sequence). V was trimmed by 7 bases and J by 4 bases, leaving 11 bases between them. CDR3 nucleotides: TGTGCCAGCAATAACGGCCGTTACAATGAGCAGTTCTTC. Encoded protein: CASNNGRYNEQFF.

This clone came up once. The chain combines TRBV7-9 with TRBJ2-2; possibly TRBD1 for D (6 bases). Germline CDR1 SEHNR, CDR2 FQNEAQ (reference sequence). CDR3 length: 15 residues. Deletions cut 5 bases from V and 2 bases from J, with 12 bases between. CDR3 in amino acids: CASSPGQINTGELFF. The CDR3 nucleotides are TGTGCCAGCAGCCCCGGACAGATAAACACCGGGGAGCTGTTTTTT.

This chain joins TRBV2 and TRBJ1-5; D call uncertain. The V end was cut by 4 bases, the J end by 0 bases, with 7 bases between. CDR1 and CDR2 from the germline V gene are SNHLY and FYNNEI. CDR3 length: 14 amino acids. DNA of the CDR3: TGTGCCAGCAGTGTAGCTTATAGCAATCAGCCCCAGCATTTT. This sequence encodes CASSVAYSNQPQHF.

The chain carries TRBV10-1 and TRBJ2-4, with D possibly TRBD2 on 6 matching bases. The CDR3 has 14 amino acids. V was clipped by 2 bases and J by 2 bases, with 7 bases between them. Germline V lookup: CDR1 WNHNN, CDR2 SYGVQD (reference sequence). Here the CDR3 reads CASSEGGSKNIQYF. In DNA, the CDR3 is TGCGCCAGCAGTGAGGGAGGGTCCAAAAACATTCAGTACTTC.

The chain recombines TRBV7-9 with TRBJ2-3; weak D call: TRBD2 (5 bases). In germline, CDR1 is SEHNR, CDR2 FQNEAQ (reference sequence). V lost 1 base and J lost 3, with 8 bases in between. This CDR3 is built from 14 residues. CDR3 bases: TGTGCCAGCAGCTTAGGAGGGATAACAGATACGCAGTATTTT. This gives the protein CASSLGGITDTQYF.

The chain couples TRBV2 to TRBJ2-5, with D hard to call. This CDR3 is built from 15 residues. With 7 bases removed from V and 1 base from J, the gap between germline ends came to 16 bases. The germline gives CDR1 SNHLY, CDR2 FYNNEI. CDR3 amino acids: CASNPSGATQETQYF. CDR3 nucleotide sequence: TGTGCCAGCAACCCCTCCGGAGCTACCCAAGAGACCCAGTACTTC.

The chain is built from TRBV7-2 and TRBJ2-2; D gene ambiguous. The V gene lost 1 base and the J gene lost 0 bases, with 6 bases spanning the gap. Germline CDR1 reads SGHTA; CDR2 reads FQGNSA. The CDR3 totals 15 residues. The CDR3: CASSLEWTNTGELFF. The CDR3, as DNA: TGTGCCAGCAGCTTAGAATGGACGAACACCGGGGAGCTGTTTTTT.

J is TRBJ2-7 and V is TRBV6-1; D may be TRBD1 (6 bases). Between the trimmed V and J ends, which lost 1 base and 3 bases, there was a span of 10 bases. Germline CDR1 MNHNS, CDR2 SASEGT. CDR3 length: 14 amino acids. The CDR3: CASSEGQAYYEQYF. CDR3 bases: TGTGCCAGCAGTGAAGGACAGGCTTACTACGAGCAGTACTTC.

The table lists this clone with a count of one. V and J are TRBV21-1 and TRBJ2-1; the table's D gene call, TRBD2, was not cross checked with the DNA. TRBV21-1 corresponds to a pseudogene. CDR3 length equals 15 residues. The CDR3: CASTNWGRGYNEQFF. The CDR3 nucleotides read TGTGCCAGCACCAACTGGGGGAGGGGCTACAATGAGCAGTTCTTC.

This chain connects TRBV5-1 to TRBJ2-2; 11 bases line up with TRBD2. Germline assignment: CDR1 SGHRS and CDR2 YFSETQ. The CDR3 sequence is 17 residues long. Trimming removed 0 bases from V and 5 bases from J; junction bases left unmatched: 6. The DNA of the CDR3 is TGCGCCAGCAGCTTGGTAGCGGGAGGGCCGGGGACCGGGGAGCTGTTTTTT. Amino acid sequence: CASSLVAGGPGTGELFF.

The V call is TRBV10-2, the J call TRBJ2-2; either TRBD1 or TRBD2 may fit D (5 bases each). The CDR3 contains 13 residues. V gave up 7 bases and J gave up 7 bases, with 13 bases separating them. Looked up from germline, CDR1 is WSHSY and CDR2 is SAAADI. CDR3 sequence reads: CASMSGHGGELFF. CDR3 nucleotide sequence: TGCGCCAGCATGTCGGGGCACGGCGGGGAGCTGTTTTTT.